Presented here are 4 T cell receptor beta chains from one specimen sequenced in a study of blood T cells in healthy people across ages (dated by TCRdb to about 2015). The library came from 5' RACE. The instrument was an Illumina HiSeq 2500. A second roughly 7 to 11 cycle PCR used a sample-barcoded 5' primer and a J-beta primer mix. TCRdb reprocessed the public reads (quality trimming at Q25 with fastp, clone calling with MiXCR) and kept in-frame beta chains. All rows with the same CDR3 protein become a single entry with the most common DNA and genes. A total of fewer than 1.5 million distinct CDR3 sequences appear in this sample, approximately 40% of them only once. The ten most abundant clones make up 7.9% of the sample. Sequencing was carried out using blood. Receptors were obtained from a woman aged 18-29 years in good health.

The CDR3 DNA reads TGTGCCAGCAGTTACGGGCTAGATCAGTTCTTC. Translation: CASSYGLDQFF. The chain uses TRBV6-2 or TRBV6-3 and TRBJ2-1; unclear D gene. This CDR3 has 11 residues. CDR1 is MNHEY and CDR2 is SVGEGT in the germline V gene. V lost 2 bases and J 13 bases, leaving 9 bases between the germline ends.

This clonotype came up a few times. The rearrangement links TRBV14 to TRBJ1-6; D ambiguous. The CDR3 is 18 residues long. Deletions cut 4 bases from V and 0 bases from J, with 16 bases between. In germline, CDR1 is SGHDN, CDR2 FVKESK. The CDR3 loop is CASSPRRVGSSYNSPLHF. The DNA of the CDR3 is TGTGCCAGCAGCCCCCGAAGGGTGGGCAGCTCCTATAATTCACCCCTCCACTTT.

The V call is TRBV7-2, the J call TRBJ2-3; D not certain. The CDR3 is made up of 16 amino acids. Per germline, CDR1 SGHTA and CDR2 FQGNSA. V gave up 5 bases and J gave up 0 bases, with 15 bases separating them. For the CDR3, the DNA is TGTGCCAGCAGCATGACCGACCTAATGAGCACAGATACGCAGTATTTT. Protein: CASSMTDLMSTDTQYF.

This clonotype was observed a handful of times. This CDR3 reads CATGQGAVTEAFF. In DNA form, the CDR3 reads TGTGCCACGGGACAGGGGGCGGTGACTGAAGCTTTCTTT. The chain carries TRBV10-3 and TRBJ1-1; the match to TRBD1 covers 12 bases. Germline V lookup: CDR1 ENHRY, CDR2 SYGVKD. After removal of 10 bases from V and 5 bases from J, the junction contained 5 bases not matched to a gene. This CDR3 contains 13 residues.